This is a list of T cell receptor beta chains from one sample in a study of post-analysis software for immune sequencing data. TCRdb reprocessed the PCR reads with MiXCR, giving one entry per CDR3 protein. The sample consists of 650,000 to 850,000 distinct CDR3 sequences, roughly 46% of them appearing once. The sample taken for sequencing was blood. All receptors derive from a girl between 10 and 17 years old with multiple sclerosis. Each CDR3 is given with its conserved first and last residue.

>TRBV7-9|TRBJ2-1
CASSYTTGDNEQFF
>TRBV29-1|TRBJ2-7
CSVAYPGHREAQYF
>TRBV3-1|TRBJ2-5
CASSRQAGPQETQYF
>TRBV20-1|TRBJ2-1
CSAPGLAHNEQFF
>TRBV24-1|TRBJ1-2
CATSGRNGYTF
>TRBV21-1|TRBJ2-1
CASSKEGLEAHNEQFF
>TRBV12-3/TRBV12-4|TRBJ2-7
CASSLQGPHEQYF
>TRBV12-3/TRBV12-4|TRBJ1-5
CASSLGGGKNQPQHF
>TRBV20-1|TRBJ2-5
CSASGLAGQETQYF
>TRBV6-6|TRBJ2-1
CASKGAPSYNEQFF
>TRBV7-2|NA
CASSFGTSGRAWETQYF
>TRBV29-1|TRBJ2-7
CSVEVVASYEQYF
>TRBV12-3/TRBV12-4|TRBJ2-3
CASRAGFTDTQYF
>TRBV28|TRBJ2-6
CASSLAMGGANVLTF
>TRBV7-9|TRBJ2-5
CASSRKVTVQQETQYF
>TRBV5-1|TRBJ1-4
CASSLGQATNEKLFF
>TRBV9|TRBJ2-7
CASSVGSTAYEQYF
>TRBV7-9|TRBJ2-7
CASSSPVGAAPEDEQYF
>TRBV10-3|TRBJ1-1
CAIGGEQGVLSTEAFF
>TRBV12-3/TRBV12-4|TRBJ2-7
CASGFEYEQYF
>TRBV2|TRBJ2-3
CASGDRVSTDTQYF
>TRBV12-3/TRBV12-4|TRBJ1-5
CASSGGYNQPQHF
>TRBV6-1|TRBJ2-3
CASSEEEFPSTDTQYF
>TRBV3-1|TRBJ2-3
CASSPLRTGVDPTDTQYF
>TRBV29-1|TRBJ2-1
CSAPGWDTCNEQFF
>TRBV30|TRBJ1-2
CAWSSGTDYGYTF
>TRBV11-1|TRBJ2-6
CASSSERGAGANVLTF
>TRBV9|TRBJ2-5
CASSVGGSPQETQYF
>TRBV20-1|TRBJ2-1
CSALKRDLWNEQFF
>TRBV29-1|TRBJ2-1
CSVAPTGAGEQFF
>TRBV5-5|TRBJ2-1
CASSLLGGQFF
>TRBV7-8|TRBJ2-5
CASGERVAETRYF
>TRBV28|TRBJ2-7
CASSSYSSGTYEQYF
>TRBV15|TRBJ2-5
CTTSREQETQYF
>TRBV15|TRBJ2-7
CATSRVGGASHEQYF
>TRBV6-6|TRBJ2-7
CASSYSKRGTYEQYF
>TRBV12-3/TRBV12-4|TRBJ2-1
CASSYLGNEQFF
>TRBV7-8|TRBJ2-3
CASSLPRGQAGGPPDTQYF
>TRBV20-1|TRBJ1-6
CSAQTGGGPNSPLHF
>TRBV6-2/TRBV6-3|TRBJ2-1
CASSKNNNEQFF
>TRBV12-3/TRBV12-4|TRBJ2-4
CASSPGVNIQYF
>TRBV28|TRBJ2-7
CASSRGGLAGLSYEQYF
>TRBV20-1|TRBJ2-4
CSARGGRQAPAKNIQYF
>TRBV9|TRBJ2-4
CASSATALKAKNIQYF
>TRBV11-2|TRBJ1-5
CASSLDQAQPQHF
>TRBV28|TRBJ2-7
CASSPKTYEQYF
>TRBV4-1|TRBJ2-5
CASSQGQGAGEQYF
>TRBV13|TRBJ2-3
CASSFPTGLDTQYF
>TRBV4-1|TRBJ2-7
CASSQDWDSEQYF
>TRBV4-2|TRBJ1-1
CASSQDLSRAVAFF
>TRBV7-9|TRBJ2-1
CASSLKLAVKGEQFF
>TRBV20-1|TRBJ1-2
CSAIVAGREKGDGYTF
>TRBV12-3/TRBV12-4|TRBJ2-1
CASSSRPPVNEQFF